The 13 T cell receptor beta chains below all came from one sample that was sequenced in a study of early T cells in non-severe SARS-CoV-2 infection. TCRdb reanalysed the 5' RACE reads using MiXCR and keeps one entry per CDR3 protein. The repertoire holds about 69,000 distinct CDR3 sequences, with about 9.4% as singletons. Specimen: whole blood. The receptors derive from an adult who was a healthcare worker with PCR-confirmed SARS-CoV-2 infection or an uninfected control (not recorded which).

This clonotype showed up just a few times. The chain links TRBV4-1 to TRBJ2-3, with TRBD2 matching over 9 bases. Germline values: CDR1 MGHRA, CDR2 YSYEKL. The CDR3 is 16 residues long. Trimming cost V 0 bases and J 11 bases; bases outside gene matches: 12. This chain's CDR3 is CASSQDILAGPSGQYF. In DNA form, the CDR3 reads TGCGCCAGCAGCCAAGATATACTAGCGGGCCCCAGTGGGCAGTATTTT.

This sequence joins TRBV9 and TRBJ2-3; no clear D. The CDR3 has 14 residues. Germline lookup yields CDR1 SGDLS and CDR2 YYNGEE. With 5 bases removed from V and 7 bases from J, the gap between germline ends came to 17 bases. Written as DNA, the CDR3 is TGTGCCAGCAGTCCCGTCGTCCCACCCTATACGCAGTATTTT. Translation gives CASSPVVPPYTQYF. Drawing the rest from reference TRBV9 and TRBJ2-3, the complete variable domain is DSGVTQTPKHLITATGQRVTLRCSPRSGDLSVYWYQQSLDQGLQFLIQYYNGEERAKGNILERFSAQQFPDLHSELNLSSLELGDSALYFCASSPVVPPYTQYFGPGTRLTVL.

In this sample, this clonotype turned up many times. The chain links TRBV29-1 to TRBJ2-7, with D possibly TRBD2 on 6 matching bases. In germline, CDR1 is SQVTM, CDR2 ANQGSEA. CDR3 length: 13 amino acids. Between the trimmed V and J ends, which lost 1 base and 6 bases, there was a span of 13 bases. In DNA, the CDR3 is TGCAGCGTTGAAGGGGAGGCTTTCGGCGAGCAGTACTTC. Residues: CSVEGEAFGEQYF.

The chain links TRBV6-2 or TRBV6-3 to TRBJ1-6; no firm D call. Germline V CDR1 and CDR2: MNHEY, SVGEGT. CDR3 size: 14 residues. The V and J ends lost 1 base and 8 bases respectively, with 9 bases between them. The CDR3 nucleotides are TGTGCCAGCAGTTACTTTGGAGGAGATTCACCCCTCCACTTT. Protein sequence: CASSYFGGDSPLHF.

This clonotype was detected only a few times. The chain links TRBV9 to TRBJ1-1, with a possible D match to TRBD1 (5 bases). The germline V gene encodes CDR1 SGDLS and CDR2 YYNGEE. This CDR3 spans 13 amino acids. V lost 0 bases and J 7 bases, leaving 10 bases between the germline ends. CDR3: CASSVVRDLEAFF. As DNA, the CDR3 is TGTGCCAGCAGCGTAGTAAGGGACCTTGAAGCTTTCTTT.

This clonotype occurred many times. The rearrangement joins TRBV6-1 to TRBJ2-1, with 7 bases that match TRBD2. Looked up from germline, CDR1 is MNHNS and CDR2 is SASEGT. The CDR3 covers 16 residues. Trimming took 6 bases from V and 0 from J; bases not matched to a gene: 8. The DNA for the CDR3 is TGTGCCAGCAGCACAGGACTAGGGAGCTCCTACAATGAGCAGTTCTTC. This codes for CASSTGLGSSYNEQFF.

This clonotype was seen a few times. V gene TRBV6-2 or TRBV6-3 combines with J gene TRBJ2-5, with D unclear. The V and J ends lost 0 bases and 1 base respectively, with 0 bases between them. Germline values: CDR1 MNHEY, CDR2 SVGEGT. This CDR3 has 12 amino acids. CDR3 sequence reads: CASSYSQETQYF. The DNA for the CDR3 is TGTGCCAGCAGTTACTCCCAAGAGACCCAGTACTTC.

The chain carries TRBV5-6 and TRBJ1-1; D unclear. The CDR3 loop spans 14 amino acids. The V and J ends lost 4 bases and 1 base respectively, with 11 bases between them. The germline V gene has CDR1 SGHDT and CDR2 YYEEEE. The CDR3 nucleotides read TGTGCCAGCAGCCTTCCCTGGGGGAACACTGAAGCTTTCTTT. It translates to CASSLPWGNTEAFF.

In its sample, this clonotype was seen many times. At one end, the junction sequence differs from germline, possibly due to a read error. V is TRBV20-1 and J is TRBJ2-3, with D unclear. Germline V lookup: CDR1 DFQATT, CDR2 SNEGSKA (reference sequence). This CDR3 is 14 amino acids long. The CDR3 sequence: CSARGRSWADTQYF. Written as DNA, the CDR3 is TGCAGTGCCAGAGGACGCTCCTGGGCAGATACGCAGTATTTT.

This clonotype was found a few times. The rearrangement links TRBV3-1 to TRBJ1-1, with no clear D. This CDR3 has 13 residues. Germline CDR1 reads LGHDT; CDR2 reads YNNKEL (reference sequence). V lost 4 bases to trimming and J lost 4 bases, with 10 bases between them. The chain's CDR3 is CASSREESTEAFF. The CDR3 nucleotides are TGTGCCAGCAGCCGGGAGGAGAGCACTGAAGCTTTCTTT.

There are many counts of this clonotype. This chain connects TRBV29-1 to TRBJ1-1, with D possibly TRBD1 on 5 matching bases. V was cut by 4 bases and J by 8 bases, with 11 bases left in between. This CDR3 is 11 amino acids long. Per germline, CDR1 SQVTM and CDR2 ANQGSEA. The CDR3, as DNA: TGCAGCGTTGGGTATGACAGCGAAGCTTTCTTT. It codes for CSVGYDSEAFF.

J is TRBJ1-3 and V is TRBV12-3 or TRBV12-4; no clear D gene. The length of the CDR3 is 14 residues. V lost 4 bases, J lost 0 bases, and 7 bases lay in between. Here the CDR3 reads CASSWVNSGNTIYF. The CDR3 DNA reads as TGTGCCAGCAGTTGGGTCAACTCTGGAAACACCATATATTTT.

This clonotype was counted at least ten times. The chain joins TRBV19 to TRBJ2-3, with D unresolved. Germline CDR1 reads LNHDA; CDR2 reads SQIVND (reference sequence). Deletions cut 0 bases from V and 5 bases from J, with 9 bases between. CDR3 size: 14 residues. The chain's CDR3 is CASSIEIYEDTQYF. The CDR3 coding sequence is TGTGCCAGTAGTATAGAGATATATGAAGATACGCAGTATTTT.